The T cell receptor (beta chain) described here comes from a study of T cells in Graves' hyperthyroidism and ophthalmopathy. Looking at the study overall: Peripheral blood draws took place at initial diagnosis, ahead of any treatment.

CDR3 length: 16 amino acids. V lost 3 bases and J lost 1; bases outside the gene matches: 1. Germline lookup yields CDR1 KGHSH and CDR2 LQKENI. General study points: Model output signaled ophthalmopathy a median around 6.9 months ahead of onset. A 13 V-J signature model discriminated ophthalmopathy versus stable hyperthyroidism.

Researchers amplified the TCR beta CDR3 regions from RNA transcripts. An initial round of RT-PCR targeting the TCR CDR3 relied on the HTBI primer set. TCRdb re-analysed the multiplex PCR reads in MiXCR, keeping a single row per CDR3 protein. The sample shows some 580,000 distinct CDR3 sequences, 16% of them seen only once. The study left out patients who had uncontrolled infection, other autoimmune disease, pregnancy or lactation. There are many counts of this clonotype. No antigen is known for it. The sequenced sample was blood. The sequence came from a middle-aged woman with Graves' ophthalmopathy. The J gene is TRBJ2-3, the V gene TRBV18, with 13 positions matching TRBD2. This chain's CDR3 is CASSPGTSGGTDTQYF. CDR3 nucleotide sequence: TGTGCCAGCTCACCCGGGACTAGCGGGGGCACAGATACGCAGTATTTT.